The present T cell receptor beta chain was sequenced within a study of beta chain features in type 1 diabetes. Across the whole study: Regarding age, gender and cell yields, patients proved similar to healthy donors. Study-wide findings and caveats: VDJ junctions from type 1 diabetes patients carried fewer insertions and larger deletions. Type 1 diabetes patients had moderately but significantly shorter TCRB CDR3s in all four CD4+ subsets.

Sequencing targeted expressed TCRB transcripts, as all isolated RNA had been reverse transcribed. Assay: immunoSEQ multiplex PCR; the TCRdb copy retains only in-frame clones and omits some. The sample holds 400,000 or so clones; over 8.5% are singletons and the top ten take 0.55% to 0.75%. This clone was seen at least ten times. Its antigen remains unidentified. There was one heparinised blood draw per donor, averaging about 116 mL. Sequencing was carried out using central memory CD4+ T cells from blood. The source of this sequence is a man aged 30 to 45 with type 1 diabetes.

As DNA, the CDR3 is TGTGCCAGCGGACAGGGGAGCAATCAGCCCCAGCATTTT. Protein: CASGQGSNQPQHF. The V call is TRBV27, the J call TRBJ1-5; 9 positions agree with TRBD1. Germline V gene data show CDR1 as MNHEY and CDR2 as SMNVEV (reference sequence). The CDR3 totals 13 residues. The V segment lost 8 bases and the J segment 1 base; nucleotides outside the gene matches: 0.